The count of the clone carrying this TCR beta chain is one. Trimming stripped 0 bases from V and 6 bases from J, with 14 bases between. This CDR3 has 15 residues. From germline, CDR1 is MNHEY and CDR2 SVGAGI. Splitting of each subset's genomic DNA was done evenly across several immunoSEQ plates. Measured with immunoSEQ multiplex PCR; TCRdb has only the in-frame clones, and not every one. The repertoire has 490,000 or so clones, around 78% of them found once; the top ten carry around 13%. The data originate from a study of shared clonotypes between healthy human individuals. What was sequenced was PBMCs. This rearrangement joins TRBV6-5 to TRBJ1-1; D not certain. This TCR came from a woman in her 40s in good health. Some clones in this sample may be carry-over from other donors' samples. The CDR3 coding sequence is TGTGCCAGCAGTTACTCTTGGGTAAGGATCGCTGAAGCTTTCTTT. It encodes CASSYSWVRIAEAFF.